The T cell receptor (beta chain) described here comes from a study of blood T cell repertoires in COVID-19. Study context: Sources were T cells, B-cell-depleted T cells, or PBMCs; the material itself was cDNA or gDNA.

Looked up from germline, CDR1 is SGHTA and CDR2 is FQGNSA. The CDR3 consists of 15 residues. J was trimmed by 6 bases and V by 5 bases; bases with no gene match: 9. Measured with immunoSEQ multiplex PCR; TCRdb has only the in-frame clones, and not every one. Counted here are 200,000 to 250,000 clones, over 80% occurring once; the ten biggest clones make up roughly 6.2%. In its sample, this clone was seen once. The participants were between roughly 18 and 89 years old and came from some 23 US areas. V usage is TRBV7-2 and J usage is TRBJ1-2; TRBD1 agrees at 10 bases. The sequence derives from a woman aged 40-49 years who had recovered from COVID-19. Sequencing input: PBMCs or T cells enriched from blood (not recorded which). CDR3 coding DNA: TGTGCCAGCAGCACTCCCGGGACAGGGGTGAATGGCTACACCTTC. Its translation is CASSTPGTGVNGYTF.